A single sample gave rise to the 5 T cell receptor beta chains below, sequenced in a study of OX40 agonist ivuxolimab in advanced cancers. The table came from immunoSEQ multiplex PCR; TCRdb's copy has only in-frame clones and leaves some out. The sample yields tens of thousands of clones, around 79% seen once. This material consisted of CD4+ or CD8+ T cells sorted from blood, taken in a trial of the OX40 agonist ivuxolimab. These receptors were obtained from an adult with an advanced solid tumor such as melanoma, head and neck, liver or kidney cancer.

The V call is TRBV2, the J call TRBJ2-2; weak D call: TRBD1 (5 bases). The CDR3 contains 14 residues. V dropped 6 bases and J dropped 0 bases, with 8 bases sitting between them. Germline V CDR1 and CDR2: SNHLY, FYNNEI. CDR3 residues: CASREQANTGELFF. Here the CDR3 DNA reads TGTGCCAGCAGGGAACAGGCGAACACCGGGGAGCTGTTTTTT. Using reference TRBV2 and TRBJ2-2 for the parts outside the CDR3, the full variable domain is EPEVTQTPSHQVTQMGQEVILRCVPISNHLYFYWYRQILGQKVEFLVSFYNNEISEKSEIFDDQFSVERPDGSNFTLKIRSTKLEDSAMYFCASREQANTGELFFGEGSRLTVL.

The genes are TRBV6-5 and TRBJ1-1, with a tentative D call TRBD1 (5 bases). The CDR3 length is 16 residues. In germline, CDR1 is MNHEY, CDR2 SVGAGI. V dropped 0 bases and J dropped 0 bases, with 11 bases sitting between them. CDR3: CASSYSGGNLNTEAFF. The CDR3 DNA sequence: TGTGCCAGCAGTTACTCGGGGGGGAATTTGAACACTGAAGCTTTCTTT.

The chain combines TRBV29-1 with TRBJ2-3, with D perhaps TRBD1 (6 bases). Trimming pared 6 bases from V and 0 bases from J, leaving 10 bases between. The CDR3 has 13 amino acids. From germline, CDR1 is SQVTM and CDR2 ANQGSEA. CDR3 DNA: TGCAGCGTGGGGGCGGACAGCACAGATACGCAGTATTTT. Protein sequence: CSVGADSTDTQYF.

CDR3 region: CASSQGQGNGYTF. CDR3 sequence (DNA): TGTGCCAGCTCACAGGGACAGGGGAATGGCTACACCTTC. The chain uses TRBV18 and TRBJ1-2; 10 bases line up with TRBD1. The germline V gene encodes CDR1 KGHSH and CDR2 LQKENI. The ends lost 4 bases at V and 6 bases at J; junction bases unmatched: 2. This CDR3 has 13 residues.

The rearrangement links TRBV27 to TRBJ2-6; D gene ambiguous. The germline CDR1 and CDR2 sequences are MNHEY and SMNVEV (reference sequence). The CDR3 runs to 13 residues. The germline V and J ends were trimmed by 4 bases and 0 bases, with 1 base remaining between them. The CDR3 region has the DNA TGTGCCAGCAGTTCCTCTGGGGCCAACGTCCTGACTTTC. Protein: CASSSSGANVLTF.